The rows below give T cell receptor beta chains drawn from one sample of a study of CD8+ T cells in alopecia areata. Here immunoSEQ multiplex PCR was the method, and the copy in TCRdb shows in-frame clones only, minus some. The data show 60,000 to 85,000 clones, 25% to 30% seen once. This material consisted of CD8+ T cells sorted from blood, taken at week 4, from a patient treated with tofacitinib. The origin of the receptors is a human donor with alopecia areata. Each CDR3 is given with its conserved first and last residue. The D gene is left open where the match is weak. Clone size is not always given. Where it is, it says once, few, many or a class for expanded clones.

d_call clone_size j_call v_call cdr3_nt cdr3_aa
TRBD2 NA TRBJ2-2 TRBV29-1 TGCAGCGTTGGGGTACCGGGACTACATACCGGGGAGCTGTTTTTT CSVGVPGLHTGELFF
TRBD1 few TRBJ2-4 TRBV6-5 TGTGCCAGTGGATGGGACAGGAGGGTCATTCAGTACTTC CASGWDRRVIQYF
TRBD2 many TRBJ2-1 TRBV7-3 TGTGCCAGCAGCCCGGGGACTAGCAGAGGCTCCTACAATGAGCAGTTCTTC CASSPGTSRGSYNEQFF
NA NA TRBJ1-2 TRBV6-5 TGTGCCAGCACACTAACCGCGGGGTTTGGCTACACCTTC CASTLTAGFGYTF
NA NA TRBJ1-1 TRBV18 TGTGCCAGCTCACCAAATGGGTTCACTGAAGCTTTCTTT CASSPNGFTEAFF
NA few TRBJ2-7 TRBV7-9 TGTGCCAGCAGCTACACAGGGACCTACGAGCAGTACTTC CASSYTGTYEQYF
TRBD2 NA TRBJ2-7 TRBV27 TGTGCCAGCAGTTTATCTTTAGCGGGGAGCGAGCAGTACTTC CASSLSLAGSEQYF
NA few TRBJ2-3 TRBV14 TGTGCCAGCAGCCAGTCAGATACGCAGTATTTT CASSQSDTQYF
NA NA TRBJ1-1 TRBV12-5 TGTGCTAGTGCCCCGGACCTCGAAACTGAAGCTTTCTTT CASAPDLETEAFF
NA few TRBJ2-2 TRBV7-9 TGTGCCAGATCCGCAGCGAGAAGCGGGGAGCTGTTTTTT CARSAARSGELFF
NA NA TRBJ2-1 TRBV29-1 TGCAGCGTTCAGAAGGGTGGGTCGGGGTTCTTC CSVQKGGSGFF
TRBD1 NA TRBJ1-5 TRBV6-6 TGTGCCAGCAGTTACGGGACAGGGGAGAATCAGCCCCAGCATTTT CASSYGTGENQPQHF
NA NA TRBJ2-7 TRBV11-2 TGTGCCAGCAGCTCCTCGGACCACGTCGGGCAGTACTTC CASSSSDHVGQYF
NA few TRBJ2-1 TRBV27 TGTGCCAGCAGTGTCGGGCTAAGGGCTGAGCAGTTCTTC CASSVGLRAEQFF
NA NA TRBJ2-6 TRBV9 TGTGCCAGCAGCGGGGGTGGGACCAACGTCCTGACTTTC CASSGGGTNVLTF
NA NA TRBJ2-5 TRBV7-9 TGTGCCAGCAGCTTAGCCAGTCGGGAGACCCAGTACTTC CASSLASRETQYF
TRBD2 NA TRBJ2-1 TRBV19 TGTGCCAGCAGCCCGGGGACTAGCAGAGGCTCCTACAATGAGCAGTTCTTC CASSPGTSRGSYNEQFF
TRBD1 NA TRBJ1-2 TRBV30 TGTGCCTGGAGTGTGGACAGGAACTATGGCTACACCTTC CAWSVDRNYGYTF
TRBD2 NA TRBJ2-7 TRBV30 TGTGCCTGGAGTGACGTGGCGGGAGTTAACTACGAGCAGTACTTC CAWSDVAGVNYEQYF
TRBD2 few TRBJ2-7 TRBV7-9 TGTGCCAGCAGCCATGGGACTAGCGGGAGTCCAGGCTACGAGCAGTACTTC CASSHGTSGSPGYEQYF
NA few TRBJ1-2 TRBV29-1 TGCAGCGTTGACTCTAGCCAGGGACGTGGCTACACCTTC CSVDSSQGRGYTF
NA once TRBJ1-1 TRBV15 TGTGCCACCAGCAACCTGACCGAAGCTTTCTTT CATSNLTEAFF
NA NA TRBJ2-7 TRBV29-1 TGCAGCGTTGAGGGCGGGAAAGCCTACGAGCAGTACTTC CSVEGGKAYEQYF
TRBD1 NA TRBJ1-2 TRBV28 TGTGCCAGCAGTACTCGGACAGGGGCGTCGGGCTACACCTTC CASSTRTGASGYTF
NA NA TRBJ1-1 TRBV30 TGTGCCTGGAGTGAGATGGGCCATACTGAAGCTTTCTTT CAWSEMGHTEAFF
NA NA TRBJ1-2 TRBV29-1 TGCAGCGTGGTCAGGGGCGGCTATGGCTACACCTTC CSVVRGGYGYTF
NA few TRBJ2-5 TRBV27 TGTGCCAGCAGTTTATCAGGGGAGACCCAGTACTTC CASSLSGETQYF
NA few TRBJ2-1 TRBV13 TGTGCCAGCAGCTTATTAGGTTTCGGCTACAATGAGCAGTTCTTC CASSLLGFGYNEQFF
NA NA TRBJ2-1 TRBV4-3 TGCGCCAGCAGCCAAGCTGGGGCTTCCAATGAGCAGTTCTTC CASSQAGASNEQFF
TRBD1 many TRBJ2-2 TRBV7-9 TGTGCCAGCAGCTTAGGCCTCCGGGACAGGGGGACCGGGGAGCTGTTTTTT CASSLGLRDRGTGELFF
TRBD2 NA TRBJ2-3 TRBV7-6 TGTGCCAGCAGCTTATGGACTAGCGGGCCTAGCACAGATACGCAGTATTTT CASSLWTSGPSTDTQYF
NA few TRBJ1-1 TRBV19 TGTGCCAGTAGTATCTTCGGGGGGACTGAAGCTTTCTTT CASSIFGGTEAFF
TRBD2 NA TRBJ2-5 TRBV9 TGTGCCAGCAGCGTAGCTAACGGGAGGGGGGAGACCCAGTACTTC CASSVANGRGETQYF
TRBD1 NA TRBJ2-7 TRBV29-1 TGCAGCGTCTCCCCGGGACAGGGGGCTTACGAGCAGTACTTC CSVSPGQGAYEQYF
NA NA TRBJ1-5 TRBV30 TGTGCCTGGAGTGGAGCGGGAAATCAGCCCCAGCATTTT CAWSGAGNQPQHF
NA NA TRBJ1-1 TRBV29-1 TGCAGCGGGATAGGACACCTTGCCAGGGGAGCTTTCTTT CSGIGHLARGAFF
NA NA TRBJ2-7 TRBV5-1 TGCGCCAGCAGCTTGGGCTCATCCTACGAGCAGTACTTC CASSLGSSYEQYF
NA few TRBJ1-1 TRBV7-6 TGTGCCAGCAGCTCTCAGGGACTCCTTGAAGCTTTCTTT CASSSQGLLEAFF
TRBD2 NA TRBJ2-3 TRBV9 TGTGCCAGCAGCGTAGAGCTAGCGGGAGTCGGGACAGATACGCAGTATTTT CASSVELAGVGTDTQYF
TRBD1 NA TRBJ1-2 TRBV29-1 TGCAGCGTTGAAGATCGCGGACAGGACTTC CSVEDRGQDF
NA NA TRBJ2-7 TRBV5-6 TGTGCCAGCAGCCCCCACCCTTCCACCTACGAGCAGTACTTC CASSPHPSTYEQYF
NA NA TRBJ2-5 TRBV11-2 TGTGCCAGCAGCAGAGGGGTCGAGGGAGAGACCCAGTACTTC CASSRGVEGETQYF
NA NA TRBJ1-2 TRBV29-1 TGCAGCGTTGGCGGGGATGGCTGCACCTTC CSVGGDGCTF
TRBD1 NA TRBJ1-2 TRBV10-2 TGCGCCAGCAGTGAAAGGGACAGGGGATCTCGAAACTATGGCTACACCTTC CASSERDRGSRNYGYTF
TRBD1 few TRBJ2-7 TRBV2 TGTGCCAGCAGCAAAGAGGGACAGGGAGACGAGCAGTACTTC CASSKEGQGDEQYF
NA NA TRBJ2-7 TRBV29-1 TGCAGCGTTGAAGAGGGGGGGACAGGAGGATCCTACGAGCAGTACTTC CSVEEGGTGGSYEQYF
NA NA TRBJ2-5 TRBV7-9 TGTGCCAGCAGCTTAACCGAAGGGGAGACCCAGTACTTC CASSLTEGETQYF
NA few TRBJ2-1 TRBV29-1 TGCAGCGTTGGTGGAAATGAGCAGTTCTTC CSVGGNEQFF
TRBD1 few TRBJ2-7 TRBV20-1 TGCAGTGCTCCTGGACAGGTCGAGCAGTACTTC CSAPGQVEQYF
NA few TRBJ2-7 TRBV7-9 TGTGCCAGCAGTTTCCCGGGGGCCCACGAGCAGTACTTC CASSFPGAHEQYF